These T cell receptor beta chains were read from a single sample in a study of T cell repertoires in cytomegalovirus infection. One entry per CDR3 protein, called by TCRdb with MiXCR from the reads. The repertoire consists of some 940,000 distinct CDR3 sequences, with roughly 31% occurring once and the leading ten covering roughly 12%. Their specific antigens are unknown. Material: cultured CD8+ T cells from PBMCs, obtained from culture after CMV antigen stimulation. These receptors all stem from a human donor in good health (CMV status not recorded). Some clones in this sample may be carry-over from other donors' samples. Both conserved end residues are part of each CDR3. Each record gives: J gene, clone size, V gene, D gene, CDR3 DNA, CDR3 protein. A D gene is named only where the DNA matches it firmly. The size field is filled for only some rows; it gives once, few, many or a size class.

>TRBJ2-1|many|TRBV6-1|NA
TGTGCCAGCAGTCTTACTAGGATCGGGATTATTGTCCGGAATGAGCAGTTCTTC
CASSLTRIGIIVRNEQFF
>TRBJ2-5|few|TRBV6-1|NA
TGTGCCAGCAGGCCGACAGAAACCCCTCAAGAGACCCAGTACTTC
CASRPTETPQETQYF
>TRBJ2-2|few|TRBV7-9|TRBD1
TGTGCCAGCAGACCGACAGGGCCGCACACCGGGGAGCTGTTTTTT
CASRPTGPHTGELFF
>TRBJ1-6|many|TRBV7-2|NA
TGTGCCAGCAGCGTCCTCGGGGTGGGCAGAAGGGACTATAATTCACCCCTCCACTTT
CASSVLGVGRRDYNSPLHF
>TRBJ1-1|NA|TRBV29-1|NA
TGCAGCGTTGAAAGCCAGGCTTTCTTT
CSVESQAFF
>TRBJ2-3|many|TRBV7-8|TRBD1
TGTGCCAGCAGCTTAACAGGGGGCAAGGCAGATACGCAGTATTTT
CASSLTGGKADTQYF
>TRBJ1-2|NA|TRBV27|TRBD1
TGTGCCATCTGGGACAGGAATGGCTACACCTTC
CAIWDRNGYTF
>TRBJ2-1|NA|TRBV6-5|TRBD2
TGTGCCAGCAGGACTAGCGGGGGGTCGAATGAGCAGTTCTTC
CASRTSGGSNEQFF
>TRBJ2-2|NA|TRBV11-2|NA
TGTGCCAGCAGCTTAGGGGTATTCGATCTGGCCGGGGAGCTGTTTTTT
CASSLGVFDLAGELFF
>TRBJ2-1|NA|TRBV6-2/TRBV6-3|NA
TGTGCCAGCAGTTACCCCGGACTGTCACTGGTCTCCTACAATGAGCAGTTCTTC
CASSYPGLSLVSYNEQFF
>TRBJ2-5|NA|TRBV10-1|NA
TGCGCCAGCAGTGGCCGGGGGCTAAACCAAGAGACCCAGTACTTC
CASSGRGLNQETQYF
>TRBJ2-2|NA|TRBV6-2/TRBV6-3|NA
TGTGCCAGCAGCCTGAACCCGGGGGTCACCGGGGAGCTGTTTTTT
CASSLNPGVTGELFF
>TRBJ2-6|NA|TRBV12-3/TRBV12-4|NA
TGTGCCAACAGTGCACAGGGTTCTGGGGCCAACGTCCTGACTTTC
CANSAQGSGANVLTF
>TRBJ1-5|few|TRBV15|TRBD1
TGTGCCACCAGCAGAGAGCCCCGAGGGACAGAGTATCAGCCCCAGCATTTT
CATSREPRGTEYQPQHF
>TRBJ2-1|NA|TRBV19|NA
TGTGCCAGTGCCTGGGCTAGCGCCTACAATGAGCAGTTCTTC
CASAWASAYNEQFF
>TRBJ1-5|many|TRBV27|NA
TGTGCCAGCAGTTTATCGGGGGGGGATCAGCCCCAGCATTTT
CASSLSGGDQPQHF
>TRBJ1-4|NA|TRBV29-1|NA
TGCAGCGTCCGACCCTGGGGGGCTAATGAAAAACTGTTTTTT
CSVRPWGANEKLFF
>TRBJ2-7|NA|TRBV6-2/TRBV6-3|NA
TGTGCCAGCAGTACCCCAGGGGTCTCCTCCTACGAGCAGTACTTC
CASSTPGVSSYEQYF
>TRBJ1-1|NA|TRBV29-1|NA
TGCAGCGTTGAAAACTTAAGGGGATGGAGCACTGAAGCTTTCTTT
CSVENLRGWSTEAFF
>TRBJ2-3|many|TRBV7-8|TRBD2
TGTGCCAGCAGCTTACTGGGCGGGGGGGCCGAAGATACGCAGTATTTT
CASSLLGGGAEDTQYF
>TRBJ2-3|NA|TRBV9|NA
TGTGCCAGCAGCGTAGAAGGTAGGGGACAGTATTTT
CASSVEGRGQYF
>TRBJ2-5|few|TRBV10-2|TRBD2
TGCGCCAGCAGTGAGTTACTAGCGGGGGCTGAGACCCAGTACTTC
CASSELLAGAETQYF
>TRBJ2-3|NA|TRBV15|NA
TGTGCCACCAGCAGAAGAGGGGCAGATACGCAGTATTTT
CATSRRGADTQYF